This TCR beta chain was documented in a study of blood T cells in healthy people across ages. With a J-beta primer mix and a sample-barcoded 5' primer, a second PCR ran about 6 to 11 cycles. Every cDNA molecule carried a tag from a template-switch adaptor bearing 12 random nucleotides. TCRdb re-derived calls from the 5' RACE reads in MiXCR, one entry per CDR3 protein. The table shows hundreds of thousands of distinct CDR3 sequences, with around three fifths occurring only once. The V and J ends lost 7 bases and 7 bases, in that order; junction bases with no gene match: 6. This CDR3 contains 13 residues.

The specimen sequenced was blood. This receptor was obtained from a man in his sixties in good health. The V and J genes are TRBV12-3 or TRBV12-4 and TRBJ2-3; 9 bases fit TRBD1. CDR3 protein: CASTFGQGNTQYF. CDR3 sequence (DNA): TGTGCCAGCACCTTCGGACAGGGGAATACGCAGTATTTT.